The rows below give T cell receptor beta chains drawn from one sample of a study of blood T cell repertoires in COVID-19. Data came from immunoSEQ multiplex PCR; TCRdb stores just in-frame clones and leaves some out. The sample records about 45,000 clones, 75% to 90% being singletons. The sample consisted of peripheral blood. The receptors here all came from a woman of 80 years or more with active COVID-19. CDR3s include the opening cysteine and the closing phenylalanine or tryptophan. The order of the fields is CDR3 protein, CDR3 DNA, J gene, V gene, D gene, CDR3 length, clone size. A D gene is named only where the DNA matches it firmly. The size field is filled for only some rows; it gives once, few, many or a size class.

CASSGAGGGGTEAFF	TGTGCCAGCAGCGGCGCAGGGGGTGGAGGCACTGAAGCTTTCTTT	TRBJ1-1	TRBV9	TRBD1	15	NA
CAWSVPGNYGYTF	TGTGCCTGGAGTGTACCGGGGAACTATGGCTACACCTTC	TRBJ1-2	TRBV30	NA	13	NA
CASSLSRGSADTQYF	TGCGCCAGCAGCCTATCGCGGGGGTCGGCAGATACGCAGTATTTT	TRBJ2-3	TRBV4-3	TRBD2	15	once
CASSLPGLAGTDTQYF	TGTGCCAGCAGCTTACCGGGACTAGCGGGCACAGATACGCAGTATTTT	TRBJ2-3	TRBV5-5	TRBD2	16	NA
CASSLGGGVPGELFF	TGTGCCAGCAGTTTAGGCGGGGGGGTCCCCGGGGAGCTGTTTTTT	TRBJ2-2	TRBV28	TRBD2	15	NA
CASSLGQEFGYTF	TGCGCCAGCAGCTTGGGACAGGAGTTTGGCTACACCTTC	TRBJ1-2	TRBV5-1	NA	13	NA
CASSDGLAGPNEQFF	TGTGCCAGCAGTGACGGTCTAGCGGGCCCTAATGAGCAGTTCTTC	TRBJ2-1	TRBV2	TRBD2	15	NA
CSGEVSGTDTQYF	TGCAGCGGAGAGGTGTCCGGCACAGATACGCAGTATTTT	TRBJ2-3	TRBV29-1	NA	13	NA
CASSYSRQSNQPQHF	TGTGCCAGCAGTTACTCCAGGCAGAGCAATCAGCCCCAGCATTTT	TRBJ1-5	TRBV6-5	NA	15	NA
CAISEGTGGRTEAFF	TGTGCCATCAGTGAGGGAACAGGGGGCCGGACTGAAGCTTTCTTT	TRBJ1-1	TRBV10-3	TRBD1	15	NA
CASSEVFGGGPNEQFF	TGTGCCAGCAGTGAAGTTTTCGGGGGGGGCCCGAATGAGCAGTTCTTC	TRBJ2-1	TRBV2	TRBD2	16	NA
CASSPGANSPLHF	TGTGCCAGCTCACCGGGGGCGAATTCACCCCTCCACTTT	TRBJ1-6	TRBV18	NA	13	NA
CASSLGFEDQETQYF	TGTGCCAGCAGCTTAGGATTCGAGGACCAAGAGACCCAGTACTTC	TRBJ2-5	TRBV7-2	NA	15	NA
CASSHSLAGGNVWQFF	TGTGCCAGCAGTCATAGTCTAGCGGGGGGGAACGTCTGGCAGTTCTTC	TRBJ2-1	TRBV2	TRBD2	16	NA
CATSDHGYEQYF	TGTGCCACCAGTGACCACGGCTACGAGCAGTACTTC	TRBJ2-7	TRBV24-1	NA	12	NA
CASSEGGTVGEQYF	TGTGCCAGCAGTGAAGGGGGGACAGTTGGCGAGCAGTACTTC	TRBJ2-7	TRBV2	TRBD1	14	NA
CASREDRGLQETQYF	TGTGCCAGCAGGGAGGACAGGGGGCTTCAAGAGACCCAGTACTTC	TRBJ2-5	TRBV2	TRBD1	15	NA
CASSLTGGWNYGYTF	TGTGCCAGCAGTTTGACAGGGGGGTGGAACTATGGCTACACCTTC	TRBJ1-2	TRBV27	TRBD1	15	NA
CASMGGTEAFF	TGTGCCAGCATGGGAGGGACTGAAGCTTTCTTT	TRBJ1-1	TRBV28	NA	11	NA
CASSTLQGRTEAFF	TGTGCCAGCAGTACCTTACAGGGTAGGACTGAAGCTTTCTTT	TRBJ1-1	TRBV27	NA	14	NA